A selection of T cell receptor beta chains follows, all from one sample in a study of blood T cell repertoires in COVID-19. Clones were read by immunoSEQ multiplex PCR, and TCRdb kept only the in-frame ones, dropping some. The table includes more than 200,000 clones, more than 85% detected once. Sequenced sample: PBMCs or T cells enriched from blood (not recorded which). These receptors all stem from a woman aged 30 to 39 who had recovered from COVID-19. CDR3s include the opening cysteine and the closing phenylalanine or tryptophan. A D gene is named only where the DNA matches it firmly.

>TRBJ2-5|TRBV6-2/TRBV6-3|-
CASSRQEWETQYF
>TRBJ2-5|TRBV6-2/TRBV6-3|-
CASSLSETQYF
>TRBJ2-2|TRBV19|-
CASTTPSSPRQFELFF
>TRBJ2-3|TRBV30|TRBD1
CAWDWAGGKDTQYF
>TRBJ2-3|TRBV28|TRBD2
CATETSGSSGTDTQYF
>TRBJ1-2|TRBV9|TRBD1
CASSPWTGRNGYTF
>TRBJ2-7|TRBV4-2|TRBD2
CASSQGRVAGGWWDEQYF
>TRBJ1-1|TRBV29-1|TRBD1
CSVHRGKTEAFF
>TRBJ2-5|TRBV6-2/TRBV6-3|-
CASSADSVEETQYF
>TRBJ2-1|TRBV9|-
CASSPRDSNNEQFF
>TRBJ1-1|TRBV3-1/TRBV3-2|-
CASSQDGLSLSVGAEAFF
>TRBJ1-5|TRBV27|-
CASSLGRHQPQHF
>TRBJ1-2|TRBV4-3|-
CASSQGLSRTGSNGYTF
>TRBJ1-2|TRBV6-2/TRBV6-3|TRBD1
CASSFFPGGYNYGYTF
>TRBJ2-7|TRBV6-6|TRBD1
CASSSSDRGATYEQYF
>TRBJ1-5|TRBV2|-
CASCVVATGQPQHF
>TRBJ1-2|TRBV6-2/TRBV6-3|-
CASSYVQAPYGYTF
>TRBJ2-3|TRBV7-2|-
CASSSIQVADTQYF
>TRBJ2-7|TRBV6-5|TRBD2
CASSSPSGSYEQYF
>TRBJ1-1|TRBV7-9|-
CASSLRDSGIEAFF
>TRBJ1-6|TRBV7-2|-
CASSANRAILNSPLHF
>TRBJ2-7|TRBV11-2|-
CASSLDRFYEQYF
>TRBJ1-1|TRBV11-2|-
CASSLDQGWNTEAFF
>TRBJ2-1|TRBV7-2|-
CASSTTRSSEQFF
>TRBJ2-1|TRBV9|-
CASSVVRGLGEQFF
>TRBJ2-3|TRBV4-3|-
CASSRLIQGNTQYF
>TRBJ2-5|TRBV7-8|-
CASSIDRHKETQYF
>TRBJ2-1|TRBV4-1|TRBD2
CASSPKALSSGPRDEQFF
>TRBJ1-1|TRBV28|-
CASSLFPTGMNTEAFF
>TRBJ2-6|TRBV11-3|-
CASSSSNGAGANVLTF
>TRBJ2-7|TRBV6-5|TRBD2
CASSHTSDLSYEQYF
>TRBJ1-5|TRBV2|-
CASSVSGRGNQPQHF
>TRBJ2-3|TRBV7-9|-
CASSLVTGVADTQYF
>TRBJ2-7|TRBV14|-
CASSPQGNLYEQYF
>TRBJ2-1|TRBV5-1|-
CASSGSGTGGTSGLWYLAYNEQFF
>TRBJ1-6|TRBV18|-
CASSPVFVGDSPLHF
>TRBJ1-3|TRBV6-1|TRBD1
CASSEGQGIGNTIYF
>TRBJ2-1|TRBV3-1/TRBV3-2|-
CASSQDPNSVGQFF
>TRBJ2-1|TRBV3-1/TRBV3-2|TRBD2
CASSLAGGPREQFF
>TRBJ2-3|TRBV7-2|TRBD1
CASRDRGVDTQYF
>TRBJ2-1|TRBV10-3|TRBD1
CAITKSGQGNNEQFF
>TRBJ1-2|TRBV6-5|-
CASSRGQNPRYGYTF
>TRBJ1-4|TRBV28|-
CASSFSGRRSGEKLFF